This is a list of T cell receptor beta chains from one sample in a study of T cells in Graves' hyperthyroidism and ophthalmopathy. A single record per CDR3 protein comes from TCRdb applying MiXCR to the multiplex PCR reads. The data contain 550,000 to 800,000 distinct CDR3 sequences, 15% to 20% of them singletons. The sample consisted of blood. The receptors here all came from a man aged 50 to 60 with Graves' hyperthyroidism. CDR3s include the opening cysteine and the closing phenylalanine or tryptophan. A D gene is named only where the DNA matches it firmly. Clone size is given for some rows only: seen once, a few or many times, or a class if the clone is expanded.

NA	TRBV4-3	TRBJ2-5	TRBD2	TGCGCCAGCAGCCCTGGACTAGCGGTTGAAGAGACCCAGTACTTC	CASSPGLAVEETQYF
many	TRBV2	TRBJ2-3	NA	TGTGCCACCCTTGGAGATACGCAGTATTTT	CATLGDTQYF
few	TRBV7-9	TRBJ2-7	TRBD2	TGTGCCAGCAGCTTCGGGGGGACTAGGAGCTCCTACGAGCAGTACTTC	CASSFGGTRSSYEQYF
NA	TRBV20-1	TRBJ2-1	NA	TGCAGTGCTACCCCTGGGGACTCCTCCTACAATGAGCAGTTCTTC	CSATPGDSSYNEQFF
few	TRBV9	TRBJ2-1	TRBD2	TGTGCCAGCAGCTACACCGCTAGCGGCTCCTACAATGAGCAGCTCTTC	CASSYTASGSYNEQLF
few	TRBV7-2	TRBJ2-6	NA	TGTGCCAGCAGCTTGCCGTGGCGCACCCAGTCCTCTGGGGCCAACGTCCTGACTTTC	CASSLPWRTQSSGANVLTF
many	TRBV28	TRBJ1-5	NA	TGTGCCAGCAGGGGAACAAGAACTCAGCCCCAGCATTTT	CASRGTRTQPQHF
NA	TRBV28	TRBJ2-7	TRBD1	TGTGCCAGCAGTTTACCCGGGACAGGGAATTCCTACGAGCAGTACTTC	CASSLPGTGNSYEQYF
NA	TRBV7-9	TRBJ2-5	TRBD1	TGTGCCAGCAAAATAATAACAGGGGGACTCGAGACCCAGTACTTC	CASKIITGGLETQYF
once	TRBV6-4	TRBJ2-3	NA	TGTGCCAGCAGTGACTCAGCTTACACTCCCACAGATACGCAGTATTTT	CASSDSAYTPTDTQYF
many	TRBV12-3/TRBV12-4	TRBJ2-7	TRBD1	TGTGCCAGCACCTCCTTACAGGGGAGCTCCTACGAGCAGTACTTC	CASTSLQGSSYEQYF
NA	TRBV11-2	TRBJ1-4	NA	TGTGCCAGCAATACAGGGAGGGGCCTTTCTCTTAATGAAAAACTGTTTTTT	CASNTGRGLSLNEKLFF
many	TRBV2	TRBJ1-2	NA	TGTGCCAGCAGTGAGAGGGGACGGGGCTATGGCTACACCTTC	CASSERGRGYGYTF
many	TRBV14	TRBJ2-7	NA	TGTGCCAGCAGCCAAGATGGTCTCAGGGTTTACGAGCAGTACTTC	CASSQDGLRVYEQYF
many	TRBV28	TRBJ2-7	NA	TGTGCCACTCGGAAAGGAACCTACGAGCAGTACTTC	CATRKGTYEQYF
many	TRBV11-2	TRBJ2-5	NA	TGTGCCAGCAGCTTCAATGGGGTGAAATGGGAGACCCAGTACTTC	CASSFNGVKWETQYF
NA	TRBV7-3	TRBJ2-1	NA	TGTGCCAGCAGCCCCAGCGCGGGGGCCGGGGACAATGAGCAGTTCTTC	CASSPSAGAGDNEQFF
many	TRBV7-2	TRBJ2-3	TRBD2	TGTGCCAGCAGCTTAGGACTAGCGGGAGGGGGAACCACAGATACGCAGTATTTT	CASSLGLAGGGTTDTQYF
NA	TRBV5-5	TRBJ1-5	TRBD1	TGTGCCAGCAGCTTGGGACAGGGAGATCATCAGCCCCAGCATTTT	CASSLGQGDHQPQHF
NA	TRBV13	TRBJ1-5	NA	TGTGCCAGCAGCTCAGGACTAACCAATCAGCCCCAGCATTTT	CASSSGLTNQPQHF
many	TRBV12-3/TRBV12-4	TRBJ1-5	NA	TGTGCCAGCAGTTTGACGGTTAGCAATCAGCCCCAGCATTTT	CASSLTVSNQPQHF
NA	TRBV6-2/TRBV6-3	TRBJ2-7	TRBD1	TGTGCCAGCAAGTCCGGGACAGGAACCTACGAGCAGTACTTC	CASKSGTGTYEQYF
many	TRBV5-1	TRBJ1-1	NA	TGCGCCAGCAGCTTACCAATGGGCGGACCCTGGAACACTGAAGCTTTCTTT	CASSLPMGGPWNTEAFF
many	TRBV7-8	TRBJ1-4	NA	TGTGCCAGCAGCTTATGGACATCAACTAATGAAAAACTGTTTTTT	CASSLWTSTNEKLFF
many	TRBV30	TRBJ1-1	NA	TGTGCCTGGAGTGCGACAGGGAACACTGAAGCTTTCTTT	CAWSATGNTEAFF
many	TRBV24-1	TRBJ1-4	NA	TGTGCCACCAGTGACCCCAGGACACCCGAAGGAGAAAAACTGTTTTTT	CATSDPRTPEGEKLFF
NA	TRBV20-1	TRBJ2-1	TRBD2	TGCAGTGCTCCTTCACTAGCGGGAGAAAGCTACAATGAGCAGTTCTTC	CSAPSLAGESYNEQFF
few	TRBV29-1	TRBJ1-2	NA	TGCAGCGTTGAAGATCAAAGGGAGGGCTATGGCTACACCTTC	CSVEDQREGYGYTF
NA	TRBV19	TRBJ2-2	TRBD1	TGTGCCAGTAGTATCTCGACAGGGTGGGACACCGGGGAGCTGTTTTTT	CASSISTGWDTGELFF
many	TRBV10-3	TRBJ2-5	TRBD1	TGTGCCATCAGTGACATGGACAGGGGGCTCGGCGAGACCCAGTACTTC	CAISDMDRGLGETQYF
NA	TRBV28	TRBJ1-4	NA	TGTGCCAGCAGTTTATTCTGGGGACGGGAAAAACTGTTTTTT	CASSLFWGREKLFF
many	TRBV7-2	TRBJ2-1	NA	TGTGCCAGCAGCTTAGGGGGCCCGCGAGTTGAGCAGTTCTTC	CASSLGGPRVEQFF
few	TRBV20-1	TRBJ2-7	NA	TGCAGTGCCACTGGCCAGGGGACCTACGAGCAGTACTTC	CSATGQGTYEQYF
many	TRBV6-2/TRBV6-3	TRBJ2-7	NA	TGTGCCAGCAGACGGGACGGAAACTACGAGCAGTACTTC	CASRRDGNYEQYF
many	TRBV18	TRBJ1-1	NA	TGTGCCAGCTCACAACCGACAGTGAACACTGAAGCTTTCTTT	CASSQPTVNTEAFF
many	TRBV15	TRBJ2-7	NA	TGTGCCACCAGCGGCCAGGGAGCCCGCTCGGGGGAGCAGTACTTC	CATSGQGARSGEQYF
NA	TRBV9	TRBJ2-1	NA	TGTGCCAGCAGCGTAGACCTCATAAGTTATGAGCAGTTCTTC	CASSVDLISYEQFF
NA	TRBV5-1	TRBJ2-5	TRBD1	TGCGCCAGCAGCTTGGAGAAATGGGGACAGGGGCATGGGGAGACCCAGTACTTC	CASSLEKWGQGHGETQYF
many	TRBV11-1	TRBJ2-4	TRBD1	TGTGCCAGCAGCTCACCCCCCGGTGACAGGGGGAGCAACATTCAGTACTTC	CASSSPPGDRGSNIQYF
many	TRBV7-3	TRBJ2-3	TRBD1	TGTGCCAGCAGCTTCGACAGGGCGACTAGCACAGATACGCAGTATTTT	CASSFDRATSTDTQYF
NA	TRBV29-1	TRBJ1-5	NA	TGCAGCGTTGGAAGAAGGGGTTTTCGGGGTACCAATCAAATCCTTAGCCAGCCCCAGCATTTT	CSVGRRGFRGTNQILSQPQHF
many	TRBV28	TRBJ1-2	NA	TGTGCCAGCAGTTCTTGGACTCTTCTAGGATATGGCTACACCTTC	CASSSWTLLGYGYTF
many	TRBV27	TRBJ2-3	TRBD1	TGTGCCAGCAGTATCGGGACAGGGGGTAGTACAGATACGCAGTATTTT	CASSIGTGGSTDTQYF
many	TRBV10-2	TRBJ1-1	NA	TGCGCCAGCCTAAAGCGTGGGGGGAACACTGAAGCTTTCTTT	CASLKRGGNTEAFF
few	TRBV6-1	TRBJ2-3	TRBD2	TGCACCACTAGCGGGAGCACAGATACGCAGTATTTT	CTTSGSTDTQYF
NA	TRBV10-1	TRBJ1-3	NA	TGCGCCAGCAGTGAGACGGCTGGAAACACCATATATTTT	CASSETAGNTIYF
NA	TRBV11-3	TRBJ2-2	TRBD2	TGTGCCAGCAGCTTGGGACTAGCTCCCTCCGGGGAGCTGTTTTTT	CASSLGLAPSGELFF
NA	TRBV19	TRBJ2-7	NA	TGTGCCAGTAGTATTTCGGGGGATGGGACCTACGAGCAGTACTTC	CASSISGDGTYEQYF
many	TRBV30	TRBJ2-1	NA	TGTGCCTGGAGTAAACGGGAAGACTACAATGAGCAGTTCTTC	CAWSKREDYNEQFF
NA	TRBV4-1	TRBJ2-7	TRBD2	TGCGCCAGCAGCCAAGTTTTGGAGCGGGAGCGGCCCTACGAGCAGTACTTC	CASSQVLERERPYEQYF
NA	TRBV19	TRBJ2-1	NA	TGTGCCAGTAGAAGATCTAGCGAGGGAAGTAATGAGCAGTTCTTC	CASRRSSEGSNEQFF
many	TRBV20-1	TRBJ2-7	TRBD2	TGCAGTGCTCCCTCAATGGGGATAGCGGGGTGGTACGAGCAGTACTTC	CSAPSMGIAGWYEQYF
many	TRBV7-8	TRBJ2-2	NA	TGTGCCAGCAGCCCCTATGGTAGCGGAGCTTCGAACACCGGGGAGCTGTTTTTT	CASSPYGSGASNTGELFF